The clone carrying this T cell receptor beta chain was counted a single time. A J-beta primer mix and a sample-barcoded 5' primer were used in a second PCR of roughly 7 to 12 cycles. Every cDNA molecule bore a tag from a template-switch adaptor containing 12 random nucleotides. TCRdb redid the calling of the 5' RACE reads with MiXCR, one entry per CDR3 protein. The sample lists roughly 730,000 distinct CDR3 sequences; approximately 60% were seen once. This CDR3 is 14 amino acids long. The sample comes from a study of blood T cells in healthy people across ages. This receptor was taken from a man in his forties or fifties in good health. Sequencing used blood. This chain joins TRBV21-1 and TRBJ1-4; the table's TRBD1 call for D was not verified on the DNA. TRBV21-1 is given as a pseudogene. CDR3 amino acids: CASPPRGINEKLFF. In nucleotides, the CDR3 is TGTGCCAGCCCTCCCCGGGGGATTAATGAAAAACTGTTTTTT.